This TCR beta chain was found in a study of CD8 T cells in ankylosing spondylitis. General observations from the study: Previously reported in reactive arthritis synovial fluid and blood were some of the motif variants. In peripheral blood, disease-linked CD8+ clones occurred at relatively low frequencies. The study identified a TCR beta motif of roughly eight highly homologous variants that appeared characteristic of ankylosing spondylitis blood.

TCRdb analysed the 5' RACE reads with MiXCR anew, one entry per CDR3 protein. Of 200,000 to 300,000 distinct CDR3 sequences listed, roughly 10% are singletons. Concerning this clonotype: The antigen is unknown.

After removal of 0 bases from V and 1 base from J, the junction contained 11 bases not matched to a gene. Germline V CDR1 and CDR2: SGHRS, YFSETQ. The CDR3 contains 19 residues. V usage is TRBV5-1 and J usage is TRBJ2-3, with 10 bases matching TRBD2. The source of this sequence is a male donor with ankylosing spondylitis or in good health (not recorded which). The specimen was blood, either unsorted or a sorted T cell fraction (not recorded which). CDR3 region: CASSLALAGDAGGTDTQYF. CDR3 bases: TGCGCCAGCAGCTTGGCCCTAGCGGGAGACGCGGGGGGCACAGATACGCAGTATTTT. The entire variable domain, with the rest obtained from reference TRBV5-1 and TRBJ2-3, is as follows: KAGVTQTPRYLIKTRGQQVTLSCSPISGHRSVSWYQQTPGQGLQFLFEYFSETQRNKGNFPGRFSGRQFSNSRSEMNVSTLELGDSALYLCASSLALAGDAGGTDTQYFGPGTRLTVL.